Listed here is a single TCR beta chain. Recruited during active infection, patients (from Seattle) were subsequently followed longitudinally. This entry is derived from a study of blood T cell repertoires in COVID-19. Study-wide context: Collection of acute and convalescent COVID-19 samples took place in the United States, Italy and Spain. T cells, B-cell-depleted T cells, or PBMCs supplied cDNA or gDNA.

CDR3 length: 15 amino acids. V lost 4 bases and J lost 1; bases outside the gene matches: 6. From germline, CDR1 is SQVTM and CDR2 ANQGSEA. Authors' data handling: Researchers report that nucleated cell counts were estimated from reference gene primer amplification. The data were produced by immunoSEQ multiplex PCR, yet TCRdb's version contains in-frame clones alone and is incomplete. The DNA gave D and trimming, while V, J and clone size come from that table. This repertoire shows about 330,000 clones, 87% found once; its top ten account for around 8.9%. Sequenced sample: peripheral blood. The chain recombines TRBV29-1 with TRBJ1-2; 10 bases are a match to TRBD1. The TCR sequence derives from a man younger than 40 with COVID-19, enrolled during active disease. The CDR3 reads CSVGGTGDLNYGYTF. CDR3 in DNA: TGCAGCGTTGGGGGGACAGGGGATCTTAACTATGGCTACACCTTC.